This T cell receptor beta chain was identified in a study of tumor-infiltrating lymphocytes in oesophageal squamous cell carcinoma. From the PCR reads, TCRdb called clonotypes with MiXCR, one entry per CDR3 protein. This sample carries around 15,000 distinct CDR3 sequences, 40% to 60% of them seen once, and the ten largest clones take roughly a sixth. This TCR was sampled from a male donor with esophageal squamous cell carcinoma. The specimen sequenced was esophageal tumor tissue.

DNA for the CDR3: TGTGCCAGCAGCCATGCTGGGAGCAATGAGCAGTTCTTC. Translating it yields CASSHAGSNEQFF. V usage is TRBV7-6 and J usage is TRBJ2-1; perhaps TRBD2 as D (5 bases). Germline V gene sequence: CDR1 SGHVS, CDR2 FNYEAQ. This CDR3 has 13 residues. The ends were cut back, 5 bases at V and 6 bases at J, with 11 bases in the middle.